These 16 T cell receptor beta chains share one sample of origin, sequenced in a study of regulatory T cells in long-lasting Graves disease. The time point was: persistent/refractory GD, antithyroid drugs over 5 years with positive TRAb. The TCR library was made from RNA extracted from PBMCs. For TCR beta, libraries came from iRepertoire HTBI primers and Arm-PCR of CDR3 regions. TCRdb itself ran the multiplex PCR reads through MiXCR, one entry per CDR3 protein. The table has over 450,000 distinct CDR3 sequences, roughly 21% seen once. The input for sequencing was peripheral blood mononuclear cells (PBMCs), taken when the disease was refractory, from a patient treated with antithyroid drugs. The source is a female donor with Graves disease.

This clonotype was counted ten times or more. The genes are TRBV3-1 and TRBJ2-7; 10 nucleotides match TRBD2. V shed 4 bases, J shed 5 bases, and the junction held 8 bases outside the gene matches. This CDR3 comprises 15 residues. In germline, CDR1 is LGHDT, CDR2 YNNKEL (reference sequence). The CDR3 sequence: CASSLLAGASHEQYF. The CDR3 nucleotides read TGTGCCAGCAGCCTGCTAGCGGGAGCTTCCCACGAGCAGTACTTC.

This clonotype was recorded a few times. The V and J genes are TRBV6-1 and TRBJ2-7, with 9 bases identical to TRBD1. Germline CDR1 and CDR2: MNHNS and SASEGT. V shed 7 bases, J shed 7 bases, and the junction held 8 bases outside the gene matches. The CDR3 has 13 residues. CDR3 in amino acids: CASTQTGGREQYF. CDR3 DNA: TGTGCCAGCACCCAGACAGGGGGGCGTGAGCAGTACTTC.

In this sample, this clonotype turned up a few times. V is TRBV24-1 and J is TRBJ2-5, with D maybe TRBD1 (6 bases). Germline CDR1 and CDR2: KGHDR and SFDVKD. CDR3 size: 14 residues. V was cut by 0 bases and J by 4 bases, with 8 bases left in between. The CDR3 DNA reads TGTGCCACCAGTGATTTGGTCAGGGGAGAGACCCAGTACTTC. Translating gives CATSDLVRGETQYF.

The genes are TRBV6-1 and TRBJ2-5; D possibly matches TRBD1 or TRBD2 (5 bases each). Germline values: CDR1 MNHNS, CDR2 SASEGT. V shed 7 bases and J shed 5 bases, with 11 bases lying between them. The CDR3 covers 12 residues. CDR3 residues: CASTRGAETQYF. As DNA, the CDR3 is TGTGCCAGCACCCGAGGGGCTGAGACCCAGTACTTC.

This clonotype was observed at least ten times. The chain has TRBV6-5 and TRBJ1-2; D uncertain. Germline V lookup: CDR1 MNHEY, CDR2 SVGAGI. The V gene lost 2 bases and the J gene lost 2 bases, with 6 bases spanning the gap. This CDR3 spans 13 amino acids. Here the CDR3 DNA reads TGTGCCAGCAGTTACGCGGCGAACTATGGCTACACCTTC. As protein: CASSYAANYGYTF.

The chain is built from TRBV7-9 and TRBJ1-6; no clear D gene. V was pared by 2 bases and J by 6 bases, with 17 bases between. Germline CDR1 reads SEHNR; CDR2 reads FQNEAQ (reference sequence). This CDR3 has 17 residues. The CDR3 is CASSLSSGSPTNSPLHF. CDR3 coding DNA: TGTGCCAGCAGCTTATCGTCCGGGAGCCCGACTAATTCACCCCTCCACTTT.

This clonotype was observed many times. The J gene is TRBJ1-2, the V gene TRBV2, with D possibly being TRBD1 (5 bases). Germline V gene lookup returns CDR1 SNHLY and CDR2 FYNNEI. With 9 bases removed from V and 8 bases from J, the gap between germline ends came to 19 bases. The CDR3 has 13 residues. The DNA of the CDR3 is TGTGCCAGTAGACAGTCACCGTCGACCGGCTACACCTTC. Its translation: CASRQSPSTGYTF. The complete variable domain, with remaining parts taken from reference TRBV2 and TRBJ1-2, reads EPEVTQTPSHQVTQMGQEVILRCVPISNHLYFYWYRQILGQKVEFLVSFYNNEISEKSEIFDDQFSVERPDGSNFTLKIRSTKLEDSAMYFCASRQSPSTGYTFGSGTRLTVV.

This clonotype was seen only a few times. In DNA form, the CDR3 reads TGTGCCTGGGGTAGAGGGTACGAGCAGTACTTC. This encodes CAWGRGYEQYF. This rearrangement joins TRBV30 to TRBJ2-7; D is perhaps TRBD2 (5 bases). The CDR3 consists of 11 residues. CDR1 and CDR2 from the germline V gene are GTSNPN and SVGIG (reference sequence). Trimming left V 5 bases short and J 4 bases short, with 9 bases between. The full variable domain, its missing parts supplied by reference TRBV30 and TRBJ2-7, is SQTIHQWPATLVQPVGSPLSLECTVEGTSNPNLYWYRQAAGRGLQLLFYSVGIGQISSEVPQNLSASRPQDRQFILSSKKLLLSDSGFYLCAWGRGYEQYFGPGTRLTVT.

This clonotype has just a few counts. The rearrangement joins TRBV7-9 to TRBJ1-1; D possibly corresponds to TRBD1 (5 bases). CDR3 length: 15 amino acids. Between the trimmed V and J ends, which lost 5 bases and 4 bases, there was a span of 17 bases. Germline V gene lookup returns CDR1 SEHNR and CDR2 FQNEAQ (reference sequence). The CDR3 spells CASSPLGTRVTEAFF. For the CDR3, the DNA is TGTGCCAGCAGCCCCCTGGGGACGAGGGTCACTGAAGCTTTCTTT.

The sample holds a few counts of this clonotype. V and J are TRBV7-9 and TRBJ2-2; the D gene is possibly TRBD1 (6 bases). V was pared by 5 bases and J by 5 bases, with 15 bases between. Germline CDR1 SEHNR, CDR2 FQNEAQ (reference sequence). The CDR3 runs to 15 residues. The CDR3, as DNA: TGTGCCAGCAGCCATGGACAGTTGGGGACCGGGGAGCTGTTTTTT. Its protein is CASSHGQLGTGELFF.

This clonotype was seen a handful of times. The chain joins TRBV7-2 to TRBJ2-5, with D unclear. Germline CDR1 is SGHTA and CDR2 is FQGNSA. The CDR3 is 14 amino acids. With 5 bases removed from V and 1 base from J, the gap between germline ends came to 11 bases. CDR3: CASSPTMRQETQYF. The CDR3 DNA reads TGTGCCAGCAGCCCCACCATGCGCCAAGAGACCCAGTACTTC. The full variable domain, with the rest looked up from reference TRBV7-2 and TRBJ2-5, is GAGVSQSPSNKVTEKGKDVELRCDPISGHTALYWYRQSLGQGLEFLIYFQGNSAPDKSGLPSDRFSAERTGGSVSTLTIQRTQQEDSAVYLCASSPTMRQETQYFGPGTRLLVL.

This chain uses TRBV12-3 or TRBV12-4 with TRBJ2-7, with TRBD1 matching over 9 bases. Trimming at V came to 6 bases and at J to 2 bases, leaving 8 bases not matched to a gene. CDR3 length equals 15 residues. In DNA form, the CDR3 reads TGTGCCAGCAGCACGGACAGGGGAATCCCCTACGAGCAGTACTTC. Protein sequence: CASSTDRGIPYEQYF.

In this sample, this clonotype turned up many times. V is TRBV11-1 and J is TRBJ2-7; no firm D call. The CDR3 is 13 residues long. Trimming took off 7 bases at V and 2 bases at J, with 12 bases between the two ends. Looked up from germline, CDR1 is SGHAT and CDR2 is FQDESV (reference sequence). For the CDR3, the DNA is TGTGCCAGCAACTCCGGGCTCACCTACGAGCAGTACTTC. It yields the protein CASNSGLTYEQYF.

This clonotype showed up many times. The chain has TRBV28 and TRBJ2-5, with 10 bases fitting TRBD2. Trimming at V came to 3 bases and at J to 7 bases, leaving 14 bases not matched to a gene. Per germline, CDR1 MDHEN and CDR2 SYDVKM. This CDR3 is 17 amino acids long. For the CDR3, the DNA is TGTGCCAGCAGTTTTGGCTCCGGGACTAGCGTTACGGGGACCCAGTACTTC. Translation gives CASSFGSGTSVTGTQYF.

CDR3 loop: CASSQFERGINQPQHF. In DNA form, the CDR3 reads TGCGCCAGCAGCCAATTTGAGCGAGGAATCAATCAGCCCCAGCATTTT. The V call is TRBV4-1, the J call TRBJ1-5; D not resolved. The CDR3 length is 16 residues. Germline V CDR1 and CDR2: MGHRA, YSYEKL. V lost 2 bases and J lost 3, with 14 bases in between.

V usage is TRBV29-1 and J usage is TRBJ2-7; TRBD1 matches 9 bases. V dropped 2 bases and J dropped 7; count of bases not matched to a gene: 6. Germline assignment: CDR1 SQVTM and CDR2 ANQGSEA. The CDR3 is 13 amino acids. For the CDR3, the DNA is TGCAGCGTTGAACCGACAGGGGGGAGAGAGCAGTACTTC. Translation gives CSVEPTGGREQYF.